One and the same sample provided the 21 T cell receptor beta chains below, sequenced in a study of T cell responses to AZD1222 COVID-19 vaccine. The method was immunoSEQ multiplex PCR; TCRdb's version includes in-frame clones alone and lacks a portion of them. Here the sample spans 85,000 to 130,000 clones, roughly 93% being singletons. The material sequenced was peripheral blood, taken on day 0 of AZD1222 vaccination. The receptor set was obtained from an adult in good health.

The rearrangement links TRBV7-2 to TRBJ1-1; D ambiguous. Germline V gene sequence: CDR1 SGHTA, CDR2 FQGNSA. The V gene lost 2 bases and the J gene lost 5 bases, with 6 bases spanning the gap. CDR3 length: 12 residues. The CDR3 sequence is CASSLRSTEAFF. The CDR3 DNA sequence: TGTGCCAGCAGCTTACGGAGTACTGAAGCTTTCTTT.

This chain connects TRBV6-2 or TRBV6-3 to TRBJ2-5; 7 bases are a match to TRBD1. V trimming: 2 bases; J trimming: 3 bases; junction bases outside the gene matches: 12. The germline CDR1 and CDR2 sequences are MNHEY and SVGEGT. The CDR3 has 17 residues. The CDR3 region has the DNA TGTGCCAGCAGTTACCCTGGACAGGTTAGGATTAAAGAGACCCAGTACTTC. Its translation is CASSYPGQVRIKETQYF.

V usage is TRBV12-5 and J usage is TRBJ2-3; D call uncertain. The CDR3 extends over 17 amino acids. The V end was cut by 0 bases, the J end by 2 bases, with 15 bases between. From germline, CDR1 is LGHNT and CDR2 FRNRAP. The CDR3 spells CASGLVFGNQDTDTQYF. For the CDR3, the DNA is TGTGCTAGTGGTTTGGTATTCGGTAACCAGGACACAGATACGCAGTATTTT.

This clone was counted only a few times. The CDR3 sequence: CASSYSSNQPQHF. The DNA of the CDR3 is TGTGCCAGCAGTTACTCTAGCAATCAGCCCCAGCATTTT. The chain links TRBV6-6 to TRBJ1-5, with D unclear. The V gene's germline CDR1 is MNHNY and CDR2 SVGAGI (reference sequence). CDR3 size: 13 residues. V shed 0 bases and J shed 0 bases, with 0 bases lying between them.

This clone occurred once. The CDR3 region has the DNA TGTGCCAGCAGCGTAATGTACAATGAGCAGTTCTTC. Protein product: CASSVMYNEQFF. J is TRBJ2-1 and V is TRBV7-9, with D uncertain. The CDR3 has 12 residues. V lost 5 bases to trimming and J lost 4 bases, with 6 bases between them. Germline V gene lookup returns CDR1 SEHNR and CDR2 FQNEAQ (reference sequence).

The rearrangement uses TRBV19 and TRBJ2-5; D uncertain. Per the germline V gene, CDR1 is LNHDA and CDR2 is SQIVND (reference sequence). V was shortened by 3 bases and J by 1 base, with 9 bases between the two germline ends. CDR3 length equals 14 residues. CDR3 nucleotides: TGTGCCAGTAGTATTTCCGGTCTCCAAGAGACCCAGTACTTC. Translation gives CASSISGLQETQYF.

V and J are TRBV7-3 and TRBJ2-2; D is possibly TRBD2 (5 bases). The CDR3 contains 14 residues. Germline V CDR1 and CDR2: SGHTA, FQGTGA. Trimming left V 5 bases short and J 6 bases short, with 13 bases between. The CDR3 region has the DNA TGTGCCAGCAGCAGAGGGCTAAGGGCCGGGGAGCTGTTTTTT. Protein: CASSRGLRAGELFF.

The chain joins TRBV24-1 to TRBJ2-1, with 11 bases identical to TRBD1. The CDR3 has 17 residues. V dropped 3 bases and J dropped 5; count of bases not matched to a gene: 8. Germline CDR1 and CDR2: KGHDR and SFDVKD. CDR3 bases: TGTGCCACCAGTGATAAAGCTCCGGGACAGGGGGACAATGAGCAGTTCTTC. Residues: CATSDKAPGQGDNEQFF.

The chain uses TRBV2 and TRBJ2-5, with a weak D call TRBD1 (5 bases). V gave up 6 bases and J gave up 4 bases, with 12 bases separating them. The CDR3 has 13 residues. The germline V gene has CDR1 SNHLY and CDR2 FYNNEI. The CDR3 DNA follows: TGTGCCAGCAGGCAGGGTGGTGGAGAGACCCAGTACTTC. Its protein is CASRQGGGETQYF.

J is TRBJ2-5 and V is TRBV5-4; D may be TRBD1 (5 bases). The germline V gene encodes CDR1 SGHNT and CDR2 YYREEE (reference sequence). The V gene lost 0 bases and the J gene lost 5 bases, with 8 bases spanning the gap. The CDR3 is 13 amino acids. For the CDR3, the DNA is TGTGCCAGCAGCTTGGCAGGGAAGGAGACCCAGTACTTC. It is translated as CASSLAGKETQYF.

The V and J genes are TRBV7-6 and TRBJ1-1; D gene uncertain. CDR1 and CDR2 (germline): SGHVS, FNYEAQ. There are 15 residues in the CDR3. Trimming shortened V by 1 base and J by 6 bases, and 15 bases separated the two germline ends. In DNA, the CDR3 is TGTGCCAGCAGCTTAGGGGTGGAGGGTAGGGCTGAAGCTTTCTTT. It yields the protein CASSLGVEGRAEAFF.

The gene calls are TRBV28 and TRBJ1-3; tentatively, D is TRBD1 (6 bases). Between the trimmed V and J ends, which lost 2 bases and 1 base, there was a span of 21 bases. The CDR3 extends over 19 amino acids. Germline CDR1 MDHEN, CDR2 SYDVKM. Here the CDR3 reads CASSLRLWTARSSGNTIYF. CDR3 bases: TGTGCCAGCAGTTTACGGCTCTGGACAGCCCGGTCATCTGGAAACACCATATATTTT.

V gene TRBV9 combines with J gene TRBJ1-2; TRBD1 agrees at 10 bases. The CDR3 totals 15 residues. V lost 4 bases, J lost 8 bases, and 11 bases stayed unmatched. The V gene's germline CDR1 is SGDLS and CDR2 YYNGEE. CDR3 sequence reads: CASSPGQGLAMGYTF. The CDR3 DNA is TGTGCCAGCAGCCCGGGACAGGGGCTTGCTATGGGCTACACCTTC.

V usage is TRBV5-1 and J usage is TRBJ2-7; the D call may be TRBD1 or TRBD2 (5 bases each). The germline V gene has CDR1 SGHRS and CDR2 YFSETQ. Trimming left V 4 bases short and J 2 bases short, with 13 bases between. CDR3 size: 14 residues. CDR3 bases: TGCGCCAGCAGCCCCGGGACCGCTACCTACGAGCAGTACTTC. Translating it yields CASSPGTATYEQYF. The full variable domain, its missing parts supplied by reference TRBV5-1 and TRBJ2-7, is KAGVTQTPRYLIKTRGQQVTLSCSPISGHRSVSWYQQTPGQGLQFLFEYFSETQRNKGNFPGRFSGRQFSNSRSEMNVSTLELGDSALYLCASSPGTATYEQYFGPGTRLTVT.

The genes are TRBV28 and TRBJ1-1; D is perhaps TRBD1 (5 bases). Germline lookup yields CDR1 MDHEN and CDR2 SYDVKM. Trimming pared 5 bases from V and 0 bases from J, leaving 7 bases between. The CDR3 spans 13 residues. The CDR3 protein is CASSQGMNTEAFF. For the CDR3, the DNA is TGTGCCAGCAGTCAGGGTATGAACACTGAAGCTTTCTTT.

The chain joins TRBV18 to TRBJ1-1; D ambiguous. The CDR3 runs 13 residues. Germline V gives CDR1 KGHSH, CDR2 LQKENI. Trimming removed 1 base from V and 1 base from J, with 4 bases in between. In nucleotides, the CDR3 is TGTGCCAGCTCACCACTAAAGAACACTGAAGCTTTCTTT. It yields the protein CASSPLKNTEAFF. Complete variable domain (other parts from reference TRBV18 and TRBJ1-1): NAGVMQNPRHLVRRRGQEARLRCSPMKGHSHVYWYRQLPEEGLKFMVYLQKENIIDESGMPKERFSAEFPKEGPSILRIQQVVRGDSAAYFCASSPLKNTEAFFGQGTRLTVV.

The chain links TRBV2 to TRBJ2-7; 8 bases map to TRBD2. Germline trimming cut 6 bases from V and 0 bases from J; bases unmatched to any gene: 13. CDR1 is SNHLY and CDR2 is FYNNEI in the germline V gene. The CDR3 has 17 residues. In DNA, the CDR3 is TGTGCCAGCAGGAACCCCTTTGCGGGAGGCCTCTCCTACGAGCAGTACTTC. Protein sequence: CASRNPFAGGLSYEQYF.

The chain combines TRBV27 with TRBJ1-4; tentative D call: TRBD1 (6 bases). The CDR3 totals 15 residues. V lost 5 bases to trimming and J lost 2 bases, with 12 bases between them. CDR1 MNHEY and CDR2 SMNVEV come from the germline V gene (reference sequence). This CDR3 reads CASSLQGFTNEKLFF. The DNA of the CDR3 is TGTGCCAGCAGTCTACAGGGTTTCACTAATGAAAAACTGTTTTTT.

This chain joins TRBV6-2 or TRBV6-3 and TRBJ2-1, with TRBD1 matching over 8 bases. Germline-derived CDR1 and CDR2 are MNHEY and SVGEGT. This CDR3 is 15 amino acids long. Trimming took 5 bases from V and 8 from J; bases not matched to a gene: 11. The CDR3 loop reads CASSPGGGHRDEQFF. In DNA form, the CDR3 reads TGTGCCAGCAGTCCAGGGGGCGGCCACCGAGATGAGCAGTTCTTC.

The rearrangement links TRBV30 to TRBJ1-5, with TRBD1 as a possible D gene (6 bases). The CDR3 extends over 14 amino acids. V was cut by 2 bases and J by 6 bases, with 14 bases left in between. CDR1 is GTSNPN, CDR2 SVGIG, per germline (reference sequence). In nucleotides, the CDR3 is TGTGCCTGGAGTTACAGGGTAGGGGGTCAGCCCCAGCATTTT. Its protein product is CAWSYRVGGQPQHF.

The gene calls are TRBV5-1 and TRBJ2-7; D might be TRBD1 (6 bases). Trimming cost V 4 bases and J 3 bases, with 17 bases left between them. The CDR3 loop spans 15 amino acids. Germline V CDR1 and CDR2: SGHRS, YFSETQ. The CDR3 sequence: CASSEQGGDFYEQYF. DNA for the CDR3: TGCGCCAGCAGCGAACAGGGCGGTGATTTCTACGAGCAGTACTTC.